These 19 T cell receptor beta chains were all obtained from the same sample, sequenced in a study of T cells in Graves' hyperthyroidism and ophthalmopathy. What was amplified from RNA transcripts were TCR beta CDR3 regions. Initially, a first-round RT-PCR of the TCR CDR3 employed the HTBI primer set. From the multiplex PCR reads, TCRdb called clonotypes with MiXCR, one entry per CDR3 protein. The sample holds approximately 690,000 distinct CDR3 sequences, approximately 14% seen once. The source material was blood. The receptors shown here come from a woman aged 45-60 years with Graves' ophthalmopathy.

The chain couples TRBV2 to TRBJ2-1, with TRBD2 matching over 8 bases. The germline CDR1 and CDR2 sequences are SNHLY and FYNNEI. J gave up 4 bases and V 4 bases, and 6 bases lay outside the gene matches. The CDR3 consists of 15 residues. CDR3: CASSGVGGRYNEQFF. Written as DNA, the CDR3 is TGTGCCAGCAGTGGGGTGGGCGGGAGGTACAATGAGCAGTTCTTC.

This clonotype was counted at least ten times. The chain joins TRBV4-1 to TRBJ2-3, with D perhaps assigned TRBD1 or TRBD2 (6 bases each). The CDR3 runs to 15 residues. V lost 1 base and J 4 bases, leaving 12 bases between the germline ends. Germline V gene lookup returns CDR1 MGHRA and CDR2 YSYEKL. CDR3 nucleotides: TGCGCCAGCAGCCAAGTAGGGGGGAGTGCAGATACGCAGTATTTT. This sequence encodes CASSQVGGSADTQYF.

This clonotype was detected only a few times. V is TRBV10-3 and J is TRBJ2-1, with TRBD2 identical over 7 bases. Germline-derived CDR1 and CDR2 are ENHRY and SYGVKD. The CDR3 extends over 15 amino acids. V lost 4 bases, J lost 4 bases, and 7 bases stayed unmatched. The DNA for the CDR3 is TGTGCCATCAGTGGTCAGCGGGGCAATTACAATGAGCAGTTCTTC. Protein sequence: CAISGQRGNYNEQFF.

This clonotype has ten or more counts. The rearrangement links TRBV2 to TRBJ2-3; D is uncertain. Germline V gene data show CDR1 as SNHLY and CDR2 as FYNNEI. Trimming left V 2 bases short and J 4 bases short, with 4 bases between. The CDR3 totals 12 residues. The CDR3 DNA sequence: TGTGCCAGCAGTGAACGGTCAGATACGCAGTATTTT. It encodes CASSERSDTQYF.

The sample holds many counts of this clonotype. This chain links TRBV7-2 with TRBJ1-1, with D unclear. Germline CDR1 reads SGHTA; CDR2 reads FQGNSA. The V gene lost 3 bases and the J gene lost 0 bases, with 8 bases spanning the gap. The CDR3 is made up of 14 amino acids. CDR3 DNA sequence: TGTGCCAGCAGCTTTCTTCCTTTGAACACTGAAGCTTTCTTT. This encodes CASSFLPLNTEAFF. The full variable domain, rest sourced from reference TRBV7-2 and TRBJ1-1, is GAGVSQSPSNKVTEKGKDVELRCDPISGHTALYWYRQSLGQGLEFLIYFQGNSAPDKSGLPSDRFSAERTGGSVSTLTIQRTQQEDSAVYLCASSFLPLNTEAFFGQGTRLTVV.

This clonotype was counted at least ten times. The chain combines TRBV29-1 with TRBJ1-1; D uncertain. V was trimmed by 3 bases and J by 4 bases, leaving 9 bases between them. CDR3 size: 12 residues. The germline V gene has CDR1 SQVTM and CDR2 ANQGSEA. CDR3 amino acids: CSVDLRTTEAFF. CDR3 DNA: TGCAGCGTTGACTTACGGACCACTGAAGCTTTCTTT.

V gene TRBV5-1 combines with J gene TRBJ2-1, with a tentative D call TRBD2 (6 bases). The CDR3 has 17 residues. The germline V gene encodes CDR1 SGHRS and CDR2 YFSETQ. The V and J ends lost 0 bases and 0 bases respectively, with 13 bases between them. Here the CDR3 DNA reads TGCGCCAGCAGCTTGGCCTTTCGGACTAACTCCTACAATGAGCAGTTCTTC. Its translation is CASSLAFRTNSYNEQFF.

This clonotype appeared a few times. The V call is TRBV4-2, the J call TRBJ2-1; 9 bases align to TRBD2. After removal of 4 bases from V and 8 bases from J, the junction contained 6 bases not matched to a gene. Germline loops: CDR1 LGHNA, CDR2 YNFKEQ. The CDR3 sequence is 14 residues long. CDR3 in amino acids: CASSLWTSADEQFF. The CDR3 nucleotides are TGTGCCAGCAGCCTTTGGACTAGCGCGGATGAGCAGTTCTTC.

This clonotype has more than one count but fewer than ten. The CDR3 is CASSLLLGGANVLTF. Here the CDR3 DNA reads TGTGCCAGCAGTCTGCTGTTGGGTGGGGCCAACGTCCTGACTTTC. The V call is TRBV27, the J call TRBJ2-6; unclear D gene. The V end was cut by 5 bases, the J end by 3 bases, with 11 bases between. The CDR3 totals 15 residues. Germline loops: CDR1 MNHEY, CDR2 SMNVEV (reference sequence).

This chain uses TRBV7-2 with TRBJ2-2, with a tentative D call TRBD2 (6 bases). The CDR3 runs to 14 residues. V was trimmed by 5 bases and J by 4 bases, leaving 11 bases between them. CDR1 SGHTA and CDR2 FQGNSA come from the germline V gene. The CDR3 DNA is TGTGCCAGCAGCCCAGGACTAACCACCGGGGAGCTGTTTTTT. It translates to CASSPGLTTGELFF.

This chain joins TRBV18 and TRBJ1-3; D remains ambiguous. The germline gives CDR1 KGHSH, CDR2 LQKENI. The CDR3 runs 16 residues. With 4 bases removed from V and 0 bases from J, the gap between germline ends came to 13 bases. The CDR3 spells CASSQKIQLSGNTIYF. The CDR3 DNA is TGTGCCAGCTCACAAAAGATTCAACTCTCTGGAAACACCATATATTTT.

This chain connects TRBV11-3 to TRBJ2-1; possibly TRBD2 for D (5 bases). The CDR3 sequence is 14 residues long. CDR1 is SGHNT and CDR2 is YENEEA in the germline V gene. V shed 7 bases and J shed 5 bases, with 15 bases lying between them. CDR3 amino acids: CASTPTKGDNEQFF. Written as DNA, the CDR3 is TGTGCCAGCACCCCGACTAAGGGAGACAATGAGCAGTTCTTC.

In its sample, this clonotype was seen many times. This chain links TRBV28 with TRBJ2-5; D not resolved. V dropped 10 bases and J dropped 11 bases, with 17 bases sitting between them. Germline V lookup: CDR1 MDHEN, CDR2 SYDVKM. The CDR3 has 11 amino acids. Here the CDR3 DNA reads TGTGCCACCGACCTGATGGGGTCACAGTACTTC. Amino acid sequence: CATDLMGSQYF.

This clonotype was counted at least ten times. The chain combines TRBV7-9 with TRBJ1-2; no reliable D call. Germline V CDR1 and CDR2: SEHNR, FQNEAQ (reference sequence). Trimming removed 2 bases from V and 3 bases from J, with 7 bases in between. The CDR3 contains 13 residues. The CDR3 bases are TGTGCCAGCAGCTTAACCGGCTACTATGGCTACACCTTC. It is translated as CASSLTGYYGYTF.

The table lists this clonotype with a few counts. The chain couples TRBV9 to TRBJ2-1; D unresolved. Germline CDR1 and CDR2: SGDLS and YYNGEE. This CDR3 contains 15 residues. V was clipped by 2 bases and J by 6 bases, with 15 bases between them. The CDR3: CASSVSPRSLNEQFF. In DNA, the CDR3 is TGTGCCAGCAGCGTGTCCCCCCGAAGTCTCAATGAGCAGTTCTTC.

The table lists this clonotype with many counts. The chain carries TRBV27 and TRBJ2-7; 10 bases agree with TRBD1. This CDR3 spans 19 amino acids. CDR1 is MNHEY and CDR2 is SMNVEV in the germline V gene (reference sequence). The V gene end was trimmed by 0 bases and the J gene end by 0 bases; junction bases not matched to a gene: 11. Here the CDR3 reads CASSLSFMGGTGASYEQYF. CDR3 bases: TGTGCCAGCAGTTTATCTTTTATGGGAGGGACAGGGGCCTCCTACGAGCAGTACTTC.

This clonotype was seen at least ten times. The chain combines TRBV29-1 with TRBJ2-5; D may be TRBD2 (5 bases). Trimming took off 7 bases at V and 0 bases at J, with 6 bases between the two ends. The CDR3 runs to 11 residues. Looked up from germline, CDR1 is SQVTM and CDR2 is ANQGSEA. CDR3 region: CSGGNQETQYF. The CDR3, as DNA: TGCAGCGGAGGGAACCAAGAGACCCAGTACTTC. Full variable domain (rest looked up from reference TRBV29-1 and TRBJ2-5): SAVISQKPSRDICQRGTSLTIQCQVDSQVTMMFWYRQQPGQSLTLIATANQGSEATYESGFVIDKFPISRPNLTFSTLTVSNMSPEDSSIYLCSGGNQETQYFGPGTRLLVL.

This clonotype was observed at least ten times. The V and J genes are TRBV3-1 and TRBJ2-7; the D is unclear. Germline V gene data show CDR1 as LGHDT and CDR2 as YNNKEL (reference sequence). The V end lost 2 bases, the J end lost 7 bases, and 15 bases lay between the germline ends. The CDR3 is 14 amino acids. For the CDR3, the DNA is TGTGCCAGCAGCCAAAAAGGCGGCCCGGTTGAGCAGTACTTC. Its protein is CASSQKGGPVEQYF.

This chain uses TRBV4-2 with TRBJ2-1, with D possibly matching TRBD2 (5 bases). Germline assignment: CDR1 LGHNA and CDR2 YNFKEQ. The ends were cut back, 1 base at V and 6 bases at J, with 10 bases in the middle. This CDR3 contains 14 residues. The CDR3 protein is CASSQVVGSNEQFF. The CDR3 coding sequence is TGTGCCAGCAGCCAAGTCGTAGGGAGCAATGAGCAGTTCTTC.